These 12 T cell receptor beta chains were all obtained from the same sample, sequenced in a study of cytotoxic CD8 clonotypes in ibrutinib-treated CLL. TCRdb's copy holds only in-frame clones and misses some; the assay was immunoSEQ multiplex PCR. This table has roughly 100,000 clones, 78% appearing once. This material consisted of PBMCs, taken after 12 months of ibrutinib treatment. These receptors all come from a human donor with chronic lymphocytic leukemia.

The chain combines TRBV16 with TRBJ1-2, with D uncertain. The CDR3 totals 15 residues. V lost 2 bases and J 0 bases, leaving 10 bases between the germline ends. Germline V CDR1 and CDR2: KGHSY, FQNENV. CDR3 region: CASSQRKDSNYGYTF. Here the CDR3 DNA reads TGTGCCAGCAGCCAACGGAAGGATTCTAACTATGGCTACACCTTC.

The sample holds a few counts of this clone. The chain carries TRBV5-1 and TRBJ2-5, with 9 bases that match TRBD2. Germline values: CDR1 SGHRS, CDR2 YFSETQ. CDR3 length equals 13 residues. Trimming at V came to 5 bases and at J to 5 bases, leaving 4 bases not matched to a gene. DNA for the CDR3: TGCGCCAGCAGGTCTCTAGCGGGGGAGACCCAGTACTTC. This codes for CASRSLAGETQYF.

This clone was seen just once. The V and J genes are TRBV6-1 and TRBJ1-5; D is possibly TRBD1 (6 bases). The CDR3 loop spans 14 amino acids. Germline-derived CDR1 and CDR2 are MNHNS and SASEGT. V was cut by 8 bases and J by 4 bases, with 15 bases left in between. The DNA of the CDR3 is TGTGCCAGCGAAGGGGGAAGCGGGAATCAGCCCCAGCATTTT. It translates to CASEGGSGNQPQHF.

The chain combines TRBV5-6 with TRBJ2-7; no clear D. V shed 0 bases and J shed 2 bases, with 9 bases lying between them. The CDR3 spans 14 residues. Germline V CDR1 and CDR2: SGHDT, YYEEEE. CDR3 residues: CASSLGTNPYEQYF. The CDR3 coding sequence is TGTGCCAGCAGCTTGGGGACCAACCCCTACGAGCAGTACTTC.

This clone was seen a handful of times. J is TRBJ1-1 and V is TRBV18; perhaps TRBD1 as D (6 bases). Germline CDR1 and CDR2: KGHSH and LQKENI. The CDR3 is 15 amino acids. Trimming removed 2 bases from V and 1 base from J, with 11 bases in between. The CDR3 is CASSPTKGENTEAFF. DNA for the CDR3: TGTGCCAGCTCACCAACCAAGGGGGAGAACACTGAAGCTTTCTTT.

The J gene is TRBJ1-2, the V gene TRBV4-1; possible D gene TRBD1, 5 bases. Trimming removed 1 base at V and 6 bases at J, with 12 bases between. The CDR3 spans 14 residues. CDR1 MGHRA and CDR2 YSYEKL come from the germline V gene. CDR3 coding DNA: TGCGCCAGCAGCCAAGGGAGGGGAGAAGATGGCTACACCTTC. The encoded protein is CASSQGRGEDGYTF.

CDR3 DNA sequence: TGTGCCAGCAGTCGGGCAGGTCCATATGGCTACACCTTC. This translates into CASSRAGPYGYTF. V usage is TRBV28 and J usage is TRBJ1-2; D gene unclear. The CDR3 length is 13 residues. The germline V gene has CDR1 MDHEN and CDR2 SYDVKM. V dropped 5 bases and J dropped 5 bases, with 12 bases sitting between them.

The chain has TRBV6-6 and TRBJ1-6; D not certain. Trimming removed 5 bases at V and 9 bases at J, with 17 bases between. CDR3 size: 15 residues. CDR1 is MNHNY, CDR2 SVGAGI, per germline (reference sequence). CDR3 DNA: TGTGCCAGCAGTGCCGCGGGAGCAGCAGGTTCACCCCTCCACTTT. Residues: CASSAAGAAGSPLHF.

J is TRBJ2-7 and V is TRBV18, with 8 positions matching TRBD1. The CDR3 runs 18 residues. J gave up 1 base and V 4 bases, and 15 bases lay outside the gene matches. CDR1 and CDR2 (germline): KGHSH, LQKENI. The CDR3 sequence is CASSLGRPGQDHSYEQYF. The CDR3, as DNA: TGTGCCAGCTCACTTGGTCGTCCGGGACAGGACCATTCCTACGAGCAGTACTTC.

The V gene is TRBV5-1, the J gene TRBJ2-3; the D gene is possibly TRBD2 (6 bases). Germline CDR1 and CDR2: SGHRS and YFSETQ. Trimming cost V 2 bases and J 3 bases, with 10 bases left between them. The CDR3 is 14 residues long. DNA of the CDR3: TGCGCCAGCAGCTTAGGAGGGGCGACAGATACGCAGTATTTT. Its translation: CASSLGGATDTQYF.

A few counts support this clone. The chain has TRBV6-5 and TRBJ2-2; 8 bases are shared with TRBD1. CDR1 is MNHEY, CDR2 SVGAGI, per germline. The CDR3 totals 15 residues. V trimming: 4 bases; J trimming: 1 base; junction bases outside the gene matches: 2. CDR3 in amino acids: CASSFGTGNTGELFF. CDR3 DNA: TGTGCCAGCAGTTTCGGGACAGGGAACACCGGGGAGCTGTTTTTT.

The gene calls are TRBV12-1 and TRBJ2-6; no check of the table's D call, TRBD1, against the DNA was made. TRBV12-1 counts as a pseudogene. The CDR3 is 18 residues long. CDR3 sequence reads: CASSSSPIGQSRANVLTF. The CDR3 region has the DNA TGTGCCAGCAGCTCCAGTCCTATAGGACAAAGTCGGGCCAACGTCCTGACTTTC.